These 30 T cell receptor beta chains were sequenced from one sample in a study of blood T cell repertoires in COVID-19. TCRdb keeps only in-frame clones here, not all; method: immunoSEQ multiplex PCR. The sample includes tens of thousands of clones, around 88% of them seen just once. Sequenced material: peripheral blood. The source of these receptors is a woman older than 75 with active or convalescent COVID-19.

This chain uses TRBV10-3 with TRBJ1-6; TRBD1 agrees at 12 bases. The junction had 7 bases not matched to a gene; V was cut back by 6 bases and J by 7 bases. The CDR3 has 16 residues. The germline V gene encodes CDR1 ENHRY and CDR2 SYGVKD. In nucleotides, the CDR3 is TGTGCCATCAGAGGGACAGGGGGCGCGGACAATTCACCCCTCCACTTT. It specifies CAIRGTGGADNSPLHF.

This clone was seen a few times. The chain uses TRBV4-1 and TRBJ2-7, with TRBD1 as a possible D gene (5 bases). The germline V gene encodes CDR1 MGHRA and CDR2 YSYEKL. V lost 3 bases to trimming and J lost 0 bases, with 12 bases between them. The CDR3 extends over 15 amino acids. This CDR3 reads CASSQWGSGSYEQYF. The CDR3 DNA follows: TGCGCCAGCAGCCAGTGGGGCTCCGGCTCCTACGAGCAGTACTTC.

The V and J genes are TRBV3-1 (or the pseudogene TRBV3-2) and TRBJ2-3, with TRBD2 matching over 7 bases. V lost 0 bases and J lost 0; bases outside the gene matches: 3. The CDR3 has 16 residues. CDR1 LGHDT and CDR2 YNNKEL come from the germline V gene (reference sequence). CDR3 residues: CASSQDWGGSTDTQYF. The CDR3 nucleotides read TGTGCCAGCAGCCAAGATTGGGGGGGGAGCACAGATACGCAGTATTTT.

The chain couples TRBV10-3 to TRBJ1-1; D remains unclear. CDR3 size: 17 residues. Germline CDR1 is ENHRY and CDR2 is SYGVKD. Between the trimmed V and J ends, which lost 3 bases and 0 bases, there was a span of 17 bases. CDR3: CAISEPTKPTVNTEAFF. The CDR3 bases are TGTGCCATCAGTGAACCAACAAAACCAACAGTGAACACTGAAGCTTTCTTT.

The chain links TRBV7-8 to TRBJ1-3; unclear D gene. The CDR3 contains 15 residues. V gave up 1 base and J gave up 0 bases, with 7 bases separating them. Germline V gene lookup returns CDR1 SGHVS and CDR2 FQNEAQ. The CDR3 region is CASSLDLSSGNTIYF. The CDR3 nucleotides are TGTGCCAGCAGCTTAGACTTGAGCTCTGGAAACACCATATATTTT.

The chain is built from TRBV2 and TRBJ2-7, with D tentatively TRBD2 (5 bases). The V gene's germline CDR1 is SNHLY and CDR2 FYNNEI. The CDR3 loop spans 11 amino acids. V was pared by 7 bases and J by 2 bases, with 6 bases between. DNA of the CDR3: TGTGCCAGCAAGGAGGCCTACGAGCAGTACTTC. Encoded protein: CASKEAYEQYF.

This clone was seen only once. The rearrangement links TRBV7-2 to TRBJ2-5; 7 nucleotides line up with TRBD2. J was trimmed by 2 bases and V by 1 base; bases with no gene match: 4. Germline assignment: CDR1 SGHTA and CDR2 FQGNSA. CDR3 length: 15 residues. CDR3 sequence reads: CASSLVASGQETQYF. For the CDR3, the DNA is TGTGCCAGCAGCTTAGTGGCTAGCGGTCAAGAGACCCAGTACTTC.

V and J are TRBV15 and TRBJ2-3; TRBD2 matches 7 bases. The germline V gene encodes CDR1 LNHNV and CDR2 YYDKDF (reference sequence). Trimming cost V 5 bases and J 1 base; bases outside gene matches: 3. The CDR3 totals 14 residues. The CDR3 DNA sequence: TGTGCCACCAGCCGGGGGGACGGCACAGATACGCAGTATTTT. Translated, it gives CATSRGDGTDTQYF.

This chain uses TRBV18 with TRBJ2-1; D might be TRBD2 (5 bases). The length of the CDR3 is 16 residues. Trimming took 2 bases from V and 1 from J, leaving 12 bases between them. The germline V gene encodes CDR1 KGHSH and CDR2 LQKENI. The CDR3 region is CASSPKAGGSYNEQFF. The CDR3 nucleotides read TGTGCCAGCTCACCAAAGGCGGGTGGATCCTACAATGAGCAGTTCTTC.

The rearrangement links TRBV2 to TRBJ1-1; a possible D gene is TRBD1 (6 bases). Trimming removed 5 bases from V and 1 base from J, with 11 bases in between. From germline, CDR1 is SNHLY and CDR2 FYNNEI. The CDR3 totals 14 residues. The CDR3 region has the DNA TGTGCCAGCAGTTTGGGACACTCGAACACTGAAGCTTTCTTT. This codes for CASSLGHSNTEAFF.

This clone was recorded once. CDR3 region: CASSSRGVETQYF. For the CDR3, the DNA is TGCGCCAGCAGCTCACGGGGAGTGGAGACCCAGTACTTC. The rearrangement joins TRBV4-1 to TRBJ2-5, with D possibly being TRBD2 (5 bases). This CDR3 is 13 amino acids long. Germline V gene lookup returns CDR1 MGHRA and CDR2 YSYEKL. V lost 5 bases, J lost 5 bases, and 12 bases lay in between.

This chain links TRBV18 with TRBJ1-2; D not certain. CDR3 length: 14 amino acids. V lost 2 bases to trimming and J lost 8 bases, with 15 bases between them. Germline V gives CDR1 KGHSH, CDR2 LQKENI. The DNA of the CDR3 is TGTGCCAGCTCACCAAGACCCATAGACATGGGCTACACCTTC. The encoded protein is CASSPRPIDMGYTF.

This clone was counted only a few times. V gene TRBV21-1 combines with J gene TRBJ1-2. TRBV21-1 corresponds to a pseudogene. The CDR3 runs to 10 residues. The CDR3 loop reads CASTLYGYTF. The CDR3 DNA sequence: TGTGCCAGCACCCTCTATGGCTACACCTTC.

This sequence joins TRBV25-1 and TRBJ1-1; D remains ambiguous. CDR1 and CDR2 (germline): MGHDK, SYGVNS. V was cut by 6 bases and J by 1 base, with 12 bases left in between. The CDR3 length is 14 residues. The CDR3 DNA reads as TGTGCCAGCAGGCGCCACGGAGCGAACACTGAAGCTTTCTTT. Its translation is CASRRHGANTEAFF.

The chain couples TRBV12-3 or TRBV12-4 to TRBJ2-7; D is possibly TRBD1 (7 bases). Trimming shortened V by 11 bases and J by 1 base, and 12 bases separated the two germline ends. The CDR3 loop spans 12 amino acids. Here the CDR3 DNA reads TGTGCCGCGGGACAGCTATCCTACGAGCAGTACTTC. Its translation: CAAGQLSYEQYF.

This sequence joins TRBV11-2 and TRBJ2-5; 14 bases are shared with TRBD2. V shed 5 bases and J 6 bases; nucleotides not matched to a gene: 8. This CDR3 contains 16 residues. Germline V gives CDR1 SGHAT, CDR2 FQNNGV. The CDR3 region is CASSPPGLAGGQTQYF. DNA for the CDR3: TGTGCCAGCAGCCCCCCCGGACTAGCGGGGGGTCAGACCCAGTACTTC. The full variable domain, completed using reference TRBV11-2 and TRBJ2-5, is EAGVAQSPRYKIIEKRQSVAFWCNPISGHATLYWYQQILGQGPKLLIQFQNNGVVDDSQLPKDRFSAERLKGVDSTLKIQPAKLEDSAVYLCASSPPGLAGGQTQYFGPGTRLLVL.

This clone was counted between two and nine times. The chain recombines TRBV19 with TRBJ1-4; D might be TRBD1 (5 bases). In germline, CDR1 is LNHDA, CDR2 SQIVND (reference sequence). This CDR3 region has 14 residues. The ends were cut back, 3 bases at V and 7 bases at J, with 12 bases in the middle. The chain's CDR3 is CASSIQGWSEKLFF. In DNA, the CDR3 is TGTGCCAGTAGTATCCAGGGTTGGAGTGAAAAACTGTTTTTT.

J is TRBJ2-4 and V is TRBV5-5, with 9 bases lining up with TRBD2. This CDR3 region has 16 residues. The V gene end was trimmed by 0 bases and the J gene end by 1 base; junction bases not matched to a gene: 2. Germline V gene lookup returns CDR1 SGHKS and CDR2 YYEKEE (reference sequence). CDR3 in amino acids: CASSLERGVAKNIQYF. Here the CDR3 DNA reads TGTGCCAGCAGCTTGGAGCGGGGGGTGGCCAAAAACATTCAGTACTTC.

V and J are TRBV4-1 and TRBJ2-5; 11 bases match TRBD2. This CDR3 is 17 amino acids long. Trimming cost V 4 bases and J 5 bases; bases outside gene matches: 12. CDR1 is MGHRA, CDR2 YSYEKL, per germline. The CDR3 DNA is TGCGCCAGCAGCCGGAGGGAACTAGCGGGAGTGCGGGAGACCCAGTACTTC. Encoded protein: CASSRRELAGVRETQYF.

CDR3 sequence (DNA): TGTGCCAGCAGCGTGTCCGCCGGGGTTACGTACGAGCAGTACTTC. Protein: CASSVSAGVTYEQYF. V gene TRBV9 combines with J gene TRBJ2-7, with D possibly matching TRBD2 (5 bases). CDR1 SGDLS and CDR2 YYNGEE come from the germline V gene. The V gene lost 2 bases and the J gene lost 4 bases, with 16 bases spanning the gap. CDR3 length: 15 residues.

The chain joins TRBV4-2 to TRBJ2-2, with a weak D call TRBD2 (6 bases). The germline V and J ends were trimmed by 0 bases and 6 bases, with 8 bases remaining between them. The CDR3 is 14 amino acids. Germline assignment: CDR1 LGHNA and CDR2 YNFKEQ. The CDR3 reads CASSQDGGAGELFF. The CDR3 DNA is TGTGCCAGCAGCCAAGATGGCGGGGCCGGGGAGCTGTTTTTT.

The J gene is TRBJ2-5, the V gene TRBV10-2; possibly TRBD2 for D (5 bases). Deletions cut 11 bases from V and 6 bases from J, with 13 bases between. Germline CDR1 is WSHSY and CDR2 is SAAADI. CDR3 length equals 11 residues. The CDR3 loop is CASASLQTQYF. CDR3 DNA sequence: TGCGCCTCTGCTAGCCTCCAGACCCAGTACTTC.

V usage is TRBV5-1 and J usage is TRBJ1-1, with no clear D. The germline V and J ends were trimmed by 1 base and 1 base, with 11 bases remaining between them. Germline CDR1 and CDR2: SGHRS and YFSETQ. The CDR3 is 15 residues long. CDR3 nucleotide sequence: TGCGCCAGCAGCTTGAGTATTTCCGGGAACACTGAAGCTTTCTTT. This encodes CASSLSISGNTEAFF.

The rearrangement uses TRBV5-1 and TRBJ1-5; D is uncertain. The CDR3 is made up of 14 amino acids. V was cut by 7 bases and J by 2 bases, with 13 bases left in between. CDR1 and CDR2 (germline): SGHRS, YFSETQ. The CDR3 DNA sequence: TGCGCCAGCGCTGTTTGGCTCTGCAATCAGCCCCAGCATTTT. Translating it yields CASAVWLCNQPQHF.

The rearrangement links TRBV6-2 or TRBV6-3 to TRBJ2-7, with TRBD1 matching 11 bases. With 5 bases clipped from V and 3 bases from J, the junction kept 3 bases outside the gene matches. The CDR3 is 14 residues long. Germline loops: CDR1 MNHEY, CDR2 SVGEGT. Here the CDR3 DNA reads TGTGCCAGCAGTCGGGGACAGGGGGGCTACGAGCAGTACTTC. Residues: CASSRGQGGYEQYF.

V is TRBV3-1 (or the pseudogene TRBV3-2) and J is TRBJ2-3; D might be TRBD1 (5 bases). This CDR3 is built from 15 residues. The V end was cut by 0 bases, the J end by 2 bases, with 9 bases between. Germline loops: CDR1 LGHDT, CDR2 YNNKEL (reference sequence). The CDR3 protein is CASSQETAYTDTQYF. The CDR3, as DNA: TGTGCCAGCAGCCAAGAGACAGCCTACACAGATACGCAGTATTTT.

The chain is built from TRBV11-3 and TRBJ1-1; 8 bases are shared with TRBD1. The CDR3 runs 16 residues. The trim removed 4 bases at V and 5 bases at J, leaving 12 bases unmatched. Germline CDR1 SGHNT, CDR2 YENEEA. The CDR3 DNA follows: TGTGCCAGCAGCTACGGACAGGGTAAAGTTGGGACTGAAGCTTTCTTT. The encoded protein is CASSYGQGKVGTEAFF. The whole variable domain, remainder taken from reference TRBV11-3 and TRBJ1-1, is EAGVVQSPRYKIIEKKQPVAFWCNPISGHNTLYWYLQNLGQGPELLIRYENEEAVDDSQLPKDRFSAERLKGVDSTLKIQPAELGDSAVYLCASSYGQGKVGTEAFFGQGTRLTVV.

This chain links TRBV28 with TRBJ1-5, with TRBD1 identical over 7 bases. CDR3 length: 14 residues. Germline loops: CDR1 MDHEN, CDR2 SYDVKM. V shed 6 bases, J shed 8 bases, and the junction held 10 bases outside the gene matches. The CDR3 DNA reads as TGTGCCAGCAGACCAGGACAGGCTTGGGAGCCCCAGCATTTT. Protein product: CASRPGQAWEPQHF.

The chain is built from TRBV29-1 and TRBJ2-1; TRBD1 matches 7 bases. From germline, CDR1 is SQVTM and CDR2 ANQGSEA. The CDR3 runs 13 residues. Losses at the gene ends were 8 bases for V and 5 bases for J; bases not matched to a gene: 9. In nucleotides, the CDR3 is TGCAGCTTGTTACAGGGGAGCCACAATGAGCAGTTCTTC. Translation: CSLLQGSHNEQFF.

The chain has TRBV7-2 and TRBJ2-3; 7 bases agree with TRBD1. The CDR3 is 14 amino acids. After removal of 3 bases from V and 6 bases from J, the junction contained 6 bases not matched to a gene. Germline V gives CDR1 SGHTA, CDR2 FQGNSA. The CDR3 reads CASSFTGTADTQYF. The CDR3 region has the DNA TGTGCCAGCAGCTTTACCGGGACAGCTGATACGCAGTATTTT.